This T cell receptor beta chain originates from a study of blood T cell repertoires in COVID-19. As for the study in general: The cDNA or gDNA used as material had been derived from T cells, B-cell-depleted T cells, or PBMCs.

Sequencing used immunoSEQ multiplex PCR; TCRdb keeps in-frame clones, though not all of them. The data contain over 120,000 clones, over 80% of them singletons. This CDR3 is built from 16 residues. Germline assignment: CDR1 LNHDA and CDR2 SQIVND (reference sequence). V gave up 5 bases and J gave up 8 bases; unmatched junction bases: 15. The sequence was obtained from a woman in her fifties or sixties with acute or convalescent COVID-19. The chain employs TRBV19 and TRBJ1-1; 9 bases are a match to TRBD1. The specimen sequenced was peripheral blood. CDR3 nucleotides: TGTGCCAGTAGTGCGGTGGTCCGGGACAGGGATTCGGAAGCTTTCTTT. Its protein product is CASSAVVRDRDSEAFF.